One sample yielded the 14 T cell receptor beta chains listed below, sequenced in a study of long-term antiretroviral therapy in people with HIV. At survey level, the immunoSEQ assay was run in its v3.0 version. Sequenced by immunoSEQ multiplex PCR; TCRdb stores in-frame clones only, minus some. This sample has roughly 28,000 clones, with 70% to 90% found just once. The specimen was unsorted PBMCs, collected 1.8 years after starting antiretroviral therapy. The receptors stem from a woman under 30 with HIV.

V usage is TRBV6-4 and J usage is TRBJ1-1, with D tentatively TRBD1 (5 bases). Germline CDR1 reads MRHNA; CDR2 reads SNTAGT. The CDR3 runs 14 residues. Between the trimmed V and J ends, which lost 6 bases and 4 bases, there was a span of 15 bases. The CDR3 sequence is CASSPREGFTEAFF. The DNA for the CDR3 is TGTGCCAGCAGCCCACGGGAGGGGTTCACTGAAGCTTTCTTT.

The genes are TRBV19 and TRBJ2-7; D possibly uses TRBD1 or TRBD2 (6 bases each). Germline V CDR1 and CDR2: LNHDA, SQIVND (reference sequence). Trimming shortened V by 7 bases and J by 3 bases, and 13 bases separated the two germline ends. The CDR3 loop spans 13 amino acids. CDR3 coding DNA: TGTGCCAGTAATCCGGGGGCGGGCTACGAGCAGTACTTC. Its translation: CASNPGAGYEQYF.

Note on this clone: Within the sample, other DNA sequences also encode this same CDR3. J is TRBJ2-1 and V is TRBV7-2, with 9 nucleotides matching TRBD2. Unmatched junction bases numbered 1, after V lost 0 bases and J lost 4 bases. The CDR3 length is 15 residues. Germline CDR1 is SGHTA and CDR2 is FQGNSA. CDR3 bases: TGTGCCAGCAGCTTAGCAGCGGGAGGTTACAATGAGCAGTTCTTC. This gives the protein CASSLAAGGYNEQFF.

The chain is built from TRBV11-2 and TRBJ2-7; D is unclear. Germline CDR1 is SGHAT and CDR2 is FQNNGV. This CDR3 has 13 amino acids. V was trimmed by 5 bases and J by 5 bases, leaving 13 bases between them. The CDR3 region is CASSPIKLHEQYF. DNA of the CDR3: TGTGCCAGCAGCCCGATAAAACTCCACGAGCAGTACTTC.

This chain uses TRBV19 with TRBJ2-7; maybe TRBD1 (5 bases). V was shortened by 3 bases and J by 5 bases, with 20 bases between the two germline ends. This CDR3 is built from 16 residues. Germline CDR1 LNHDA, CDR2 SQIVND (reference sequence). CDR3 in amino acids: CASSIVGKVLGDEQYF. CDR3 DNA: TGTGCCAGTAGTATCGTTGGGAAGGTGCTAGGGGACGAGCAGTACTTC.

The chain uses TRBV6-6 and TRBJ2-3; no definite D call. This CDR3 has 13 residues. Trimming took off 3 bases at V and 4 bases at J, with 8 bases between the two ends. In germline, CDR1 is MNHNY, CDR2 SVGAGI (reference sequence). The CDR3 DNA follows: TGTGCCAGCAGTTATCACGCCCCAGATACGCAGTATTTT. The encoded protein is CASSYHAPDTQYF.

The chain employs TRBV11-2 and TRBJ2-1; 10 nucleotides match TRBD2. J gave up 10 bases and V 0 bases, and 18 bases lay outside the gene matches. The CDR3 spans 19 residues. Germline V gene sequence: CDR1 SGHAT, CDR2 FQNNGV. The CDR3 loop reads CASSLEAPAGLAGVREQFF. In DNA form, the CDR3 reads TGTGCCAGCAGCTTAGAAGCCCCTGCCGGGCTAGCGGGAGTTCGAGAGCAGTTCTTC. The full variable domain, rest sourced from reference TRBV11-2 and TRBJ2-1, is EAGVAQSPRYKIIEKRQSVAFWCNPISGHATLYWYQQILGQGPKLLIQFQNNGVVDDSQLPKDRFSAERLKGVDSTLKIQPAKLEDSAVYLCASSLEAPAGLAGVREQFFGPGTRLTVL.

Here the CDR3 reads CASSYLGTASYGYTF. CDR3 bases: TGTGCCAGCAGTTACCTCGGGACAGCGAGCTATGGCTACACCTTC. The chain employs TRBV6-5 and TRBJ1-2; 7 bases line up with TRBD1. The CDR3 is 15 amino acids. Trimming at V came to 2 bases and at J to 4 bases, leaving 7 bases not matched to a gene. The germline gives CDR1 MNHEY, CDR2 SVGAGI.

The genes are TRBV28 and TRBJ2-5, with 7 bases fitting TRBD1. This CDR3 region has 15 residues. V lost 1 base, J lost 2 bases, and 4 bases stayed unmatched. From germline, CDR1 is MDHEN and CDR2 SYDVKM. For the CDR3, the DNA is TGTGCCAGCAGTTTATTGGCCAGGGGGCAAGAGACCCAGTACTTC. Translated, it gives CASSLLARGQETQYF. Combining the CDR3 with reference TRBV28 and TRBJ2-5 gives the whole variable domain DVKVTQSSRYLVKRTGEKVFLECVQDMDHENMFWYRQDPGLGLRLIYFSYDVKMKEKGDIPEGYSVSREKKERFSLILESASTNQTSMYLCASSLLARGQETQYFGPGTRLLVL.

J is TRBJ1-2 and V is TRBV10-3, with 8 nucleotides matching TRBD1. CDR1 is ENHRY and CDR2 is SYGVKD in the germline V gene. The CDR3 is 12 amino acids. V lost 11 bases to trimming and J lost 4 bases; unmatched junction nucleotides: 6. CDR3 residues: CAVTGDGYGYTF. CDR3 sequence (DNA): TGTGCCGTGACAGGGGATGGCTATGGCTACACCTTC.

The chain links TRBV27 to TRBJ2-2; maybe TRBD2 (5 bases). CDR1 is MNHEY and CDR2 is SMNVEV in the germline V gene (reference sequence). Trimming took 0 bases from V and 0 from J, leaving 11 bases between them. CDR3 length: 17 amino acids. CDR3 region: CASSLSGPGSNTGELFF. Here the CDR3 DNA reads TGTGCCAGCAGTTTATCGGGTCCGGGGTCGAACACCGGGGAGCTGTTTTTT.

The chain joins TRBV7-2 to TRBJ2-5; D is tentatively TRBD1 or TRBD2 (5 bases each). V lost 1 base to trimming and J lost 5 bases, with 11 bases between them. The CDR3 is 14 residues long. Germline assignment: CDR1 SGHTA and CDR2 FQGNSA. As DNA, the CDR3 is TGTGCCAGCAGCTTAGGGGGGAGAGGGGAGACCCAGTACTTC. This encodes CASSLGGRGETQYF.

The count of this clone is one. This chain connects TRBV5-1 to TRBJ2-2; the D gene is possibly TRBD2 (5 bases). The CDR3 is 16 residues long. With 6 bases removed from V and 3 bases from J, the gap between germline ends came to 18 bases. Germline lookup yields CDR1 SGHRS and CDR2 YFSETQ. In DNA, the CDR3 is TGCGCCAGCAAGGAGGATCCCACCCGGGACACCGGGGAGCTGTTTTTT. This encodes CASKEDPTRDTGELFF.

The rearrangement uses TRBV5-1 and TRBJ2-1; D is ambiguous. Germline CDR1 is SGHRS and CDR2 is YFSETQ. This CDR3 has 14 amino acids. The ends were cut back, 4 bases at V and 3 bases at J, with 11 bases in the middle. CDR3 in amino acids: CASSPGENYNEQFF. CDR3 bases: TGCGCCAGCAGCCCCGGAGAGAACTACAATGAGCAGTTCTTC.